A single sample is the source of the 19 T cell receptor beta chains below, sequenced in a study of T-cell reconstitution after alpha-beta-depleted transplantation in children. A TCRbeta library incorporating unique molecular identifiers was prepared. In TCRdb, the PCR reads were re-called with MiXCR into one record per CDR3 protein. The sample has about 980,000 distinct CDR3 sequences; roughly 29% are singletons. The sample consisted of PBMCs, mostly from graft donor cells, taken 360 days after TCRalphabeta/CD19-depleted stem cell transplant. The receptors shown here come from a boy younger than two who had a stem cell transplant for SCID, so the T cells may come from the graft donor.

A few counts support this clonotype. The rearrangement links TRBV3-1 to TRBJ2-2, with D unresolved. V lost 2 bases, J lost 3 bases, and 7 bases lay in between. This CDR3 region has 14 residues. CDR1 and CDR2 (germline): LGHDT, YNNKEL (reference sequence). CDR3 bases: TGTGCCAGCAGCCAATGGTGGGACACCGGGGAGCTGTTTTTT. Its translation is CASSQWWDTGELFF.

In this sample, this clonotype turned up a few times. The chain employs TRBV6-5 and TRBJ1-2; 9 bases are shared with TRBD1. The CDR3 is 11 residues long. Germline V gene sequence: CDR1 MNHEY, CDR2 SVGAGI. J gave up 7 bases and V 6 bases, and 0 bases lay outside the gene matches. The CDR3 reads CASRQGAGYTF. For the CDR3, the DNA is TGTGCCAGCAGACAGGGGGCTGGCTACACCTTC.

In its sample, this clonotype was seen a few times. The rearrangement uses TRBV4-2 and TRBJ2-7; D ambiguous. Germline-derived CDR1 and CDR2 are LGHNA and YNFKEQ. The CDR3 is 14 residues long. The V end lost 0 bases, the J end lost 3 bases, and 9 bases lay between the germline ends. CDR3: CASSQESRVYEQYF. CDR3 nucleotides: TGTGCCAGCAGCCAAGAGAGTCGAGTCTACGAGCAGTACTTC.

The rearrangement uses TRBV19 and TRBJ1-5; D gene unclear. The CDR3 runs 17 residues. Germline-derived CDR1 and CDR2 are LNHDA and SQIVND (reference sequence). V shed 3 bases and J shed 0 bases, with 15 bases lying between them. This chain's CDR3 is CASSIGSLRDSNQPQHF. CDR3 bases: TGTGCCAGTAGTATCGGGTCCTTGAGGGATAGCAATCAGCCCCAGCATTTT.

The V call is TRBV5-8, the J call TRBJ1-4, with D tentatively TRBD1 (5 bases). The V end lost 6 bases, the J end lost 5 bases, and 14 bases lay between the germline ends. The germline CDR1 and CDR2 sequences are SGHTS and YDEGEE. The CDR3 runs 14 residues. CDR3 bases: TGTGCCAGCACCGTGGACACCTCCAATGAAAAACTGTTTTTT. Translated: CASTVDTSNEKLFF.

The chain links TRBV20-1 to TRBJ2-3, with D uncertain. The length of the CDR3 is 13 residues. The V end was cut by 5 bases, the J end by 0 bases, with 9 bases between. CDR1 is DFQATT, CDR2 SNEGSKA, per germline (reference sequence). The CDR3 sequence: CSAGVTSTDTQYF. DNA of the CDR3: TGCAGTGCTGGGGTAACGAGCACAGATACGCAGTATTTT.

This clonotype was picked up one time. The chain uses TRBV18 and TRBJ2-6, with TRBD1 matching 9 bases. With V trimmed by 4 bases and J by 0 bases, 4 bases remained unmatched. CDR1 is KGHSH, CDR2 LQKENI, per germline. This CDR3 is built from 17 residues. DNA for the CDR3: TGTGCCAGCTCACAGGGACAGGGACACTCTGGGGCCAACGTCCTGACTTTC. Protein: CASSQGQGHSGANVLTF. The whole variable domain, remainder taken from reference TRBV18 and TRBJ2-6, is NAGVMQNPRHLVRRRGQEARLRCSPMKGHSHVYWYRQLPEEGLKFMVYLQKENIIDESGMPKERFSAEFPKEGPSILRIQQVVRGDSAAYFCASSQGQGHSGANVLTFGAGSRLTVL.

This chain uses TRBV12-3 or TRBV12-4 with TRBJ2-1; D remains unclear. The germline V and J ends were trimmed by 8 bases and 3 bases, with 14 bases remaining between them. The CDR3 covers 14 residues. This chain's CDR3 is CASAPMVHYNEQFF. In DNA form, the CDR3 reads TGTGCCAGCGCTCCTATGGTGCACTACAATGAGCAGTTCTTC.

The rearrangement joins TRBV5-1 to TRBJ2-7; a possible D gene is TRBD1 (6 bases). Looked up from germline, CDR1 is SGHRS and CDR2 is YFSETQ. V was cut by 0 bases and J by 3 bases, with 10 bases left in between. This CDR3 spans 14 amino acids. The CDR3, as DNA: TGCGCCAGCAGCTTGGAAGCAGGGGACTACGAGCAGTACTTC. This gives the protein CASSLEAGDYEQYF.

The chain recombines TRBV12-3 or TRBV12-4 with TRBJ1-1; D is unresolved. The CDR3 length is 15 residues. V was trimmed by 6 bases and J by 1 base, leaving 15 bases between them. The CDR3 bases are TGTGCCAGCAGCCGCCAGGAGGGTAGGAACACTGAAGCTTTCTTT. Amino acid sequence: CASSRQEGRNTEAFF.

There are a few counts of this clonotype. V and J are TRBV6-2 or TRBV6-3 and TRBJ1-6; D is perhaps TRBD1 (6 bases). The CDR3 contains 17 residues. Trimming shortened V by 2 bases and J by 4 bases, and 15 bases separated the two germline ends. Germline CDR1 reads MNHEY; CDR2 reads SVGEGT. CDR3 sequence reads: CASSYVDRETYNSPLHF. The CDR3 DNA is TGTGCCAGCAGTTACGTGGACAGAGAGACTTATAATTCACCCCTCCACTTT.

The genes are TRBV12-3 or TRBV12-4 and TRBJ1-1, with 7 bases fitting TRBD1. The CDR3 runs 16 residues. V lost 5 bases, J lost 3 bases, and 12 bases stayed unmatched. This CDR3 reads CASSPRRGRRDTEAFF. The CDR3 bases are TGTGCCAGCAGTCCGCGGAGGGGGCGGCGGGACACTGAAGCTTTCTTT.

The chain carries TRBV7-2 and TRBJ2-1, with 8 bases that match TRBD1. V lost 5 bases to trimming and J lost 4 bases; unmatched junction nucleotides: 10. Germline V gene sequence: CDR1 SGHTA, CDR2 FQGNSA. The CDR3 totals 16 residues. The CDR3 nucleotides read TGTGCCAGCAGCATTCCTAGGACAGGGTCATACAATGAGCAGTTCTTC. Translation gives CASSIPRTGSYNEQFF.

This chain connects TRBV12-3 or TRBV12-4 to TRBJ1-2, with a possible D match to TRBD1 (5 bases). The CDR3 length is 14 residues. The V gene lost 4 bases and the J gene lost 5 bases, with 14 bases spanning the gap. The CDR3 DNA reads as TGTGCCAGCAGTTATCAGGGATATTGGTATGGCTACACCTTC. Its translation: CASSYQGYWYGYTF.

V gene TRBV5-1 combines with J gene TRBJ2-2, with 9 positions matching TRBD1. CDR1 SGHRS and CDR2 YFSETQ come from the germline V gene. After removal of 4 bases from V and 7 bases from J, the junction contained 8 bases not matched to a gene. This CDR3 spans 15 amino acids. The CDR3 sequence is CASSQRQGEIGELFF. The DNA of the CDR3 is TGCGCCAGCAGCCAGAGACAGGGGGAGATCGGGGAGCTGTTTTTT. Complete variable domain (other parts from reference TRBV5-1 and TRBJ2-2): KAGVTQTPRYLIKTRGQQVTLSCSPISGHRSVSWYQQTPGQGLQFLFEYFSETQRNKGNFPGRFSGRQFSNSRSEMNVSTLELGDSALYLCASSQRQGEIGELFFGEGSRLTVL.

In its sample, this clonotype was seen a few times. V gene TRBV7-8 combines with J gene TRBJ2-7; 9 bases are shared with TRBD1. CDR1 and CDR2 (germline): SGHVS, FQNEAQ. The J segment lost 1 base and the V segment lost 1 base, leaving 8 bases of the junction unmatched. The CDR3 is 17 residues long. The CDR3 protein is CASSLVTTGTGSYEQYF. The CDR3 DNA is TGTGCCAGCAGCTTAGTTACCACCGGGACAGGGTCCTACGAGCAGTACTTC. Together with reference TRBV7-8 and TRBJ2-7, the CDR3 gives the full variable domain: GAGVSQSPRYKVAKRGQDVALRCDPISGHVSLFWYQQALGQGPEFLTYFQNEAQLDKSGLPSDRFFAERPEGSVSTLKIQRTQQEDSAVYLCASSLVTTGTGSYEQYFGPGTRLTVT.

The rearrangement links TRBV5-1 to TRBJ1-1; TRBD1 matches 8 bases. Germline V CDR1 and CDR2: SGHRS, YFSETQ. CDR3 length: 14 residues. V was clipped by 7 bases and J by 0 bases; unmatched bases: 5. CDR3 bases: TGCGCCAGCGGTCGGGACAGGATGAACACTGAAGCTTTCTTT. Translating gives CASGRDRMNTEAFF.

This clonotype has only a few counts. The chain joins TRBV29-1 to TRBJ1-1; D is uncertain. V dropped 5 bases and J dropped 6 bases, with 10 bases sitting between them. This CDR3 is built from 11 residues. Germline lookup yields CDR1 SQVTM and CDR2 ANQGSEA. CDR3 sequence (DNA): TGCAGCGTTACGGGTTCGGCTGAAGCTTTCTTT. It specifies CSVTGSAEAFF.

V gene TRBV24-1 combines with J gene TRBJ2-3, with D possibly matching TRBD1 (6 bases). CDR1 and CDR2 from the germline V gene are KGHDR and SFDVKD. The V end lost 2 bases, the J end lost 4 bases, and 9 bases lay between the germline ends. The CDR3 extends over 14 amino acids. For the CDR3, the DNA is TGTGCCACCAGTGATTCCCGACAGGCAGATACGCAGTATTTT. Its protein product is CATSDSRQADTQYF.